The 22 T cell receptor beta chains given below trace back to one sample, sequenced in a study of shared clonotypes between healthy human individuals. Measured with immunoSEQ multiplex PCR; TCRdb has only the in-frame clones, and not every one. The sample yields 2 million to 2.5 million clones, 85% to 95% seen once. What was sequenced was naive CD4+ T cells from PBMCs. Subset reported: CD45RA+ positively selected. These receptors came from a man between 18 and 29 years old in good health. Some clones in this sample may be carry-over from other donors' samples.

The rearrangement joins TRBV7-2 to TRBJ1-5; D remains ambiguous. V lost 3 bases and J 7 bases, leaving 16 bases between the germline ends. The germline V gene has CDR1 SGHTA and CDR2 FQGNSA. This CDR3 spans 15 amino acids. The CDR3 sequence: CASSFRVGPRQPQHF. The CDR3 nucleotides are TGTGCCAGCAGCTTCCGGGTAGGGCCCAGGCAGCCCCAGCATTTT.

This chain joins TRBV2 and TRBJ2-5; 12 bases are a match to TRBD2. This CDR3 is built from 16 residues. J was trimmed by 3 bases and V by 6 bases; bases with no gene match: 8. The germline gives CDR1 SNHLY, CDR2 FYNNEI. In nucleotides, the CDR3 is TGTGCCAGCAGATTTGGACTAGCGGGATCAGAAGAGACCCAGTACTTC. Translation: CASRFGLAGSEETQYF.

The chain has TRBV18 and TRBJ2-5; D may be TRBD1 (5 bases). The tail of the sequence fits TRBJ2-7 better, so the J call may be wrong. Germline CDR1 KGHSH, CDR2 LQKENI. This CDR3 spans 15 amino acids. As DNA, the CDR3 is TGTGCCAGCTCACCGCGACAGACCCATTCCTACGAGCAGTACTTC. It is translated as CASSPRQTHSYEQYF.

The rearrangement uses TRBV5-6 and TRBJ2-3; maybe TRBD2 (5 bases). The CDR3 extends over 17 amino acids. The V gene lost 4 bases and the J gene lost 4 bases, with 22 bases spanning the gap. Germline assignment: CDR1 SGHDT and CDR2 YYEEEE. The CDR3 loop is CASSSMRLGVRPDTQYF. The CDR3 coding sequence is TGTGCCAGCAGCAGCATGAGGCTGGGAGTGAGGCCAGATACGCAGTATTTT.

The chain has TRBV6-1 and TRBJ2-3; tentatively, D is TRBD1 (6 bases). CDR1 and CDR2 (germline): MNHNS, SASEGT. Trimming shortened V by 4 bases and J by 0 bases, and 11 bases separated the two germline ends. CDR3 length: 15 amino acids. DNA for the CDR3: TGTGCCAGCAGTGGGGGGCCGTCTAGCACAGATACGCAGTATTTT. Translating it yields CASSGGPSSTDTQYF.

The chain couples TRBV2 to TRBJ2-2; the D gene is possibly TRBD1 (6 bases). In germline, CDR1 is SNHLY, CDR2 FYNNEI. V lost 8 bases and J lost 6, with 16 bases in between. The CDR3 runs 14 residues. The CDR3 spells CASQGMITAGELFF. The CDR3 DNA follows: TGTGCCAGCCAGGGGATGATAACGGCCGGGGAGCTGTTTTTT.

The rearrangement uses TRBV5-1 and TRBJ2-5; unclear D gene. Germline V gives CDR1 SGHRS, CDR2 YFSETQ. The CDR3 loop spans 14 amino acids. With 4 bases removed from V and 4 bases from J, the gap between germline ends came to 14 bases. CDR3 in DNA: TGCGCCAGCAGCCTTACAGATCCCGTAGAGACCCAGTACTTC. Protein sequence: CASSLTDPVETQYF.

The chain combines TRBV6-1 with TRBJ2-3; tentative D call: TRBD2 (5 bases). This CDR3 region has 15 residues. Trimming cost V 2 bases and J 3 bases, with 12 bases left between them. Germline V gene sequence: CDR1 MNHNS, CDR2 SASEGT. CDR3 nucleotide sequence: TGTGCCAGCAGTGAATTGTCTCCGGGGACAGATACGCAGTATTTT. Encoded protein: CASSELSPGTDTQYF.

This chain connects TRBV9 to TRBJ2-3; TRBD1 or TRBD2 may be the D gene (5 bases each). V lost 5 bases and J lost 2, with 15 bases in between. This CDR3 contains 15 residues. The germline V gene has CDR1 SGDLS and CDR2 YYNGEE. CDR3 in amino acids: CASRALGTLTDTQYF. CDR3 in DNA: TGTGCCAGCAGAGCCTTAGGGACCCTCACAGATACGCAGTATTTT.

The rearrangement links TRBV7-9 to TRBJ2-1, with 10 bases matching TRBD1. Germline values: CDR1 SEHNR, CDR2 FQNEAQ (reference sequence). V was clipped by 6 bases and J by 6 bases; unmatched bases: 11. This CDR3 contains 16 residues. The CDR3 sequence: CASRPSGTGEANEQFF. In DNA, the CDR3 is TGTGCCAGCAGACCTTCCGGGACAGGGGAGGCCAATGAGCAGTTCTTC. The full variable domain, completed using reference TRBV7-9 and TRBJ2-1, is DTGVSQNPRHKITKRGQNVTFRCDPISEHNRLYWYRQTLGQGPEFLTYFQNEAQLEKSRLLSDRFSAERPKGSFSTLEIQRTEQGDSAMYLCASRPSGTGEANEQFFGPGTRLTVL.

The rearrangement joins TRBV6-6 to TRBJ1-5; D is unclear. V shed 5 bases and J shed 6 bases, with 8 bases lying between them. The CDR3 spans 12 residues. Germline V gene lookup returns CDR1 MNHNY and CDR2 SVGAGI (reference sequence). This CDR3 reads CASSPTPQPQHF. The CDR3 nucleotides are TGTGCCAGCAGTCCCACCCCTCAGCCCCAGCATTTT.

The rearrangement joins TRBV5-4 to TRBJ1-2; D ambiguous. Germline lookup yields CDR1 SGHNT and CDR2 YYREEE (reference sequence). The CDR3 length is 12 residues. The V and J ends lost 0 bases and 3 bases respectively, with 3 bases between them. The CDR3 reads CASSLDYYGYTF. CDR3 sequence (DNA): TGTGCCAGCAGCTTGGACTACTATGGCTACACCTTC.

This clone was picked up a small number of times. The rearrangement uses TRBV2 and TRBJ1-4, with TRBD1 matching over 8 bases. This CDR3 has 16 amino acids. Germline V gene lookup returns CDR1 SNHLY and CDR2 FYNNEI. Unmatched junction bases numbered 11, after V lost 3 bases and J lost 8 bases. CDR3 loop: CASSDRQGAFSEKLFF. DNA of the CDR3: TGTGCCAGCAGTGACCGTCAGGGGGCATTCAGCGAAAAACTGTTTTTT.

Turning to this clone: Other DNA variants within this sample encode the same CDR3. The rearrangement links TRBV28 to TRBJ1-2; no firm D call. The germline V gene encodes CDR1 MDHEN and CDR2 SYDVKM. V gave up 8 bases and J gave up 5 bases, with 6 bases separating them. The CDR3 runs to 10 residues. The CDR3 protein is CASGVYGYTF. The CDR3 DNA reads as TGTGCCAGCGGGGTGTATGGCTACACCTTC.

The V call is TRBV4-1, the J call TRBJ1-1; no clear D gene. CDR3 length: 16 residues. V was trimmed by 0 bases and J by 0 bases, leaving 11 bases between them. Looked up from germline, CDR1 is MGHRA and CDR2 is YSYEKL. CDR3: CASSQDGGYLNTEAFF. CDR3 coding DNA: TGCGCCAGCAGCCAAGATGGAGGCTACCTGAACACTGAAGCTTTCTTT.

This CDR3 reads CASSSLGGVPAKNIQYF. As DNA, the CDR3 is TGTGCCAGCAGCTCTTTAGGGGGCGTACCAGCCAAAAACATTCAGTACTTC. V usage is TRBV27 and J usage is TRBJ2-4; the match to TRBD1 covers 7 bases. CDR1 and CDR2 (germline): MNHEY, SMNVEV (reference sequence). This CDR3 region has 17 residues. Losses at the gene ends were 6 bases for V and 0 bases for J; bases not matched to a gene: 11.

This clone came up once. The gene calls are TRBV5-1 and TRBJ1-1; 8 nucleotides align to TRBD1. The ends lost 4 bases at V and 0 bases at J; junction bases unmatched: 8. The CDR3 loop spans 16 amino acids. Germline values: CDR1 SGHRS, CDR2 YFSETQ. The CDR3 region is CASSPGDRFVNTEAFF. The CDR3 DNA reads TGCGCCAGCAGCCCGGGGGACAGGTTTGTGAACACTGAAGCTTTCTTT.

About this clone: This same CDR3 is encoded by further DNA sequences in the sample. This chain connects TRBV7-2 to TRBJ2-3, with 8 bases lining up with TRBD2. V trimming: 0 bases; J trimming: 5 bases; junction bases outside the gene matches: 4. The CDR3 length is 15 residues. CDR1 is SGHTA, CDR2 FQGNSA, per germline. CDR3 DNA: TGTGCCAGCAGCTTAGCAAGGCTAGCGGGAGATACGCAGTATTTT. Residues: CASSLARLAGDTQYF.

The chain employs TRBV5-4 and TRBJ2-3, with 7 bases that match TRBD1. Looked up from germline, CDR1 is SGHNT and CDR2 is YYREEE (reference sequence). The CDR3 is made up of 14 amino acids. V shed 4 bases and J 3 bases; nucleotides not matched to a gene: 5. The CDR3 reads CASSPGQITDTQYF. For the CDR3, the DNA is TGTGCCAGCAGCCCGGGACAGATTACAGATACGCAGTATTTT.

The genes are TRBV7-9 and TRBJ2-6, with D unresolved. Deletions cut 5 bases from V and 0 bases from J, with 2 bases between. Looked up from germline, CDR1 is SEHNR and CDR2 is FQNEAQ (reference sequence). The CDR3 runs 13 residues. This CDR3 is CASSHSGANVLTF. DNA for the CDR3: TGTGCCAGCAGCCACTCTGGGGCCAACGTCCTGACTTTC.

As for this clone: The sample carries other DNA sequences with the same CDR3. The V call is TRBV25-1, the J call TRBJ2-7; D not resolved. CDR1 is MGHDK and CDR2 is SYGVNS in the germline V gene. The CDR3 is 14 amino acids. Trimming took 2 bases from V and 0 from J, leaving 8 bases between them. DNA of the CDR3: TGTGCCAGCAGTGAAACTGGGATCTCCTACGAGCAGTACTTC. It codes for CASSETGISYEQYF.

The gene calls are TRBV15 and TRBJ1-1; TRBD1 might be the D (5 bases). V dropped 5 bases and J dropped 3 bases, with 7 bases sitting between them. The germline CDR1 and CDR2 sequences are LNHNV and YYDKDF (reference sequence). The CDR3 is 12 amino acids. The CDR3 DNA reads TGTGCCACCAGCCCCAGGGACACTGAAGCTTTCTTT. This translates into CATSPRDTEAFF.